The clone carrying this T cell receptor (beta chain) showed up just a few times. Its antigen remains unknown. The sample originates from a study of T cell repertoires in cytomegalovirus infection. Regarding the study as a whole: Cumulative frequency of public TCR beta families picked out carriers of CMV plus the relevant HLA.

The germline V and J ends were trimmed by 0 bases and 1 base, with 6 bases remaining between them. The CDR3 is made up of 14 amino acids. In TCRdb, the reads were re-called with MiXCR into one record per CDR3 protein. The sample yields 250,000 to 300,000 distinct CDR3 sequences, roughly a fifth seen once. This material consisted of cultured PBMCs, taken from culture after CMV antigen stimulation. The chain joins TRBV12-3 or TRBV12-4 to TRBJ1-1; D not certain. The TCR originated in a human donor in good health (CMV status not recorded). Some clones in this sample may be carry-over from other donors' samples. Here the CDR3 reads CASSLARRNTEAFF. Here the CDR3 DNA reads TGTGCCAGCAGTTTAGCGCGGCGGAACACTGAAGCTTTCTTT.